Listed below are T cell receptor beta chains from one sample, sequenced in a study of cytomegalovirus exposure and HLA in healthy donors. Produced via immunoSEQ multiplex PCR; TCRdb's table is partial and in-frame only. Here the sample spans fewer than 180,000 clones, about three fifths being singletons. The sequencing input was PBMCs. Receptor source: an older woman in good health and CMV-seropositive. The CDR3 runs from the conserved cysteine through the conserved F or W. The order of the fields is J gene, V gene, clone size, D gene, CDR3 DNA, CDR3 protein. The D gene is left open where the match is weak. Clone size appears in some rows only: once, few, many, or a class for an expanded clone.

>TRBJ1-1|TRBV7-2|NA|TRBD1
TGTGCCAGCAGCTTATACGACAGGGTAACTTTCTTT
CASSLYDRVTFF
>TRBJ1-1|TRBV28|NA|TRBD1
TGTGCCAGCAAAACGGGACAGCTCAACACTGAAGCTTTCTTT
CASKTGQLNTEAFF
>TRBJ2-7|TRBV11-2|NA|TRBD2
TGTGCCAGCAGCTTAGTCATTGATGGACTAGCGGGACACCACTACGAGCAGTACTTC
CASSLVIDGLAGHHYEQYF
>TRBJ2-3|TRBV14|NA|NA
TGTGCCAGCAGTCATTCGGGGGGCACAGATACGCAGTATTTT
CASSHSGGTDTQYF
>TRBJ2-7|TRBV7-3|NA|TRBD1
TGTGCCAGCAGCAGGACAGGGACCTCCTACGAGCAGTACTTC
CASSRTGTSYEQYF
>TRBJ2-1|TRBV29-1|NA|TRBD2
TGCAGCGTGATCCTTAGCGGGAGAGGGAATGAGCAGTTCTTC
CSVILSGRGNEQFF
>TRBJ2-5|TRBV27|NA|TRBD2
TGTGCCAGCAGTTTATCGAGGGGAGGGTCGGGACAAGAGACCCAGTACTTC
CASSLSRGGSGQETQYF
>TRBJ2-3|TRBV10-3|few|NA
TGTGCCATCAGGGAGACCCCATATTCCCAGGTGGGCACAGATACGCAGTATTTT
CAIRETPYSQVGTDTQYF
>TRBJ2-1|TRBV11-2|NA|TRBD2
TGTGCCAGCAGCTCGGACTTAGCGGGAAACAATGAGCAGTTCTTC
CASSSDLAGNNEQFF
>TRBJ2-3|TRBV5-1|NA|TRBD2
TGCGCCAGCAGCTTGGACCCAGCGGGGCAAGCTACGCAGTATTTT
CASSLDPAGQATQYF
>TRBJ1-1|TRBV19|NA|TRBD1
TGTGCCAGTAGTACGGGACAGGGAGGTGAAGCTTTCTTT
CASSTGQGGEAFF
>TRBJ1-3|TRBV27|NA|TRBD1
TGTGCCAGCAGCCGGACAGGAACCTCTGGAAACACCATATATTTT
CASSRTGTSGNTIYF
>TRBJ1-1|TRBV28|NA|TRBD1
TGTGCCAGCAGTCGACAGGGGAGAACTGAAGCTTTCTTT
CASSRQGRTEAFF
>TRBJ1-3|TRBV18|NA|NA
TGTGCCAGCTCACCAGACAGTAACTCTGGAAACACCATATATTTT
CASSPDSNSGNTIYF
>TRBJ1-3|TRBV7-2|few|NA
TGTGCCAGCAGCTTCCCTGACAGGGGAAACACCATATATTTT
CASSFPDRGNTIYF
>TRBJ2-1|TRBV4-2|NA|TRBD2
TGTGCCAGCAGCCTCCAGCGGGGGGCCTACAATGAGCAGTTCTTC
CASSLQRGAYNEQFF
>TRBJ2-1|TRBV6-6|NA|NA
TGTGCCAGCACTTCCGGGAGTCAGAACAATGAGCAGTTCTTC
CASTSGSQNNEQFF